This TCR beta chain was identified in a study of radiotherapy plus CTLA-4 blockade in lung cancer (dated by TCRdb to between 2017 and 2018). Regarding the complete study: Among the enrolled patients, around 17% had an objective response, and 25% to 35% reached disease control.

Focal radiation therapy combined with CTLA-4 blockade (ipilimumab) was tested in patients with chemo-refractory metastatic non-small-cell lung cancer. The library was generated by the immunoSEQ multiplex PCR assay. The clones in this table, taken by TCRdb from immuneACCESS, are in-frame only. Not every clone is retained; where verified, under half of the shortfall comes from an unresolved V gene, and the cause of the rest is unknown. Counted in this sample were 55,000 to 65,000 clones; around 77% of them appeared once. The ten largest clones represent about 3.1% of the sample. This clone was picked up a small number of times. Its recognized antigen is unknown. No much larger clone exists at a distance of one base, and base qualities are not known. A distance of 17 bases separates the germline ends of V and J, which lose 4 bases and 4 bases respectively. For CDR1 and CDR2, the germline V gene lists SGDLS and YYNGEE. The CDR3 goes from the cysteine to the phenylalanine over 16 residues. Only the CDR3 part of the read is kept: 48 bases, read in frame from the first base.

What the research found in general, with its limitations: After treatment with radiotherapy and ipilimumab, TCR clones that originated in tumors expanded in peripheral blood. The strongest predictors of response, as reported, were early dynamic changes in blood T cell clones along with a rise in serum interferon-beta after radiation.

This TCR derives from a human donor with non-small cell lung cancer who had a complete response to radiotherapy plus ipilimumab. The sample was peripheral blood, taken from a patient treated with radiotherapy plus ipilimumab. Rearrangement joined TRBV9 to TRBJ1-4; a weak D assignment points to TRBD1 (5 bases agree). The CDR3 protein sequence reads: CASSQQQTVSNEKLFF. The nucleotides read TGTGCCAGCAGCCAGCAACAGACAGTTAGTAATGAAAAACTGTTTTTT.